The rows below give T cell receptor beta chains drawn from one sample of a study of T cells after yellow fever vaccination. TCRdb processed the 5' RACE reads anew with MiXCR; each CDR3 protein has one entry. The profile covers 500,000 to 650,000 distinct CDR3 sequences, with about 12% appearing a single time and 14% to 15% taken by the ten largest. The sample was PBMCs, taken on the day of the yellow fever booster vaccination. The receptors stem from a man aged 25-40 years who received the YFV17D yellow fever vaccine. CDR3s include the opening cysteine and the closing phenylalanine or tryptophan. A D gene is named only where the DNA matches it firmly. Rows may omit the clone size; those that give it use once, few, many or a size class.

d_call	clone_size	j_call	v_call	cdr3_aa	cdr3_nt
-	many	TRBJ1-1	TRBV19	CASKDSYTEAFF	TGTGCCAGTAAAGACAGTTACACTGAAGCTTTCTTT
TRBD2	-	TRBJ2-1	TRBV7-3	CASSLTREDTEQFF	TGTGCCAGCAGCTTAACCCGGGAGGATACTGAGCAGTTCTTC
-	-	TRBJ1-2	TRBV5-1	CASSLEVTSYGYTF	TGCGCCAGCAGCTTGGAAGTGACATCCTATGGCTACACCTTC
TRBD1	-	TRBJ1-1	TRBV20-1	CSARGTGGANTEAFF	TGCAGTGCTAGAGGGACAGGGGGTGCGAACACTGAAGCTTTCTTT
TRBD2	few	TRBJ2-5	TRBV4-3	CASSHSLAAQETQYF	TGCGCCAGCAGCCACTCACTAGCGGCCCAAGAGACCCAGTACTTC
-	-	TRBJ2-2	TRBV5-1	CASSLAVAGTGELFF	TGCGCCAGCAGCTTGGCCGTTGCGGGCACCGGGGAGCTGTTTTTT
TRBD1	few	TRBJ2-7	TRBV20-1	CSARDTGGPFPYEQYF	TGCAGTGCTAGAGATACAGGGGGCCCCTTTCCCTACGAGCAGTACTTC
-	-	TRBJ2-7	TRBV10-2	CASSATLYEQYF	TGCGCCAGCAGTGCCACCCTCTACGAGCAGTACTTC
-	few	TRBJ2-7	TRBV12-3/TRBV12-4	CASSPENGHEQYF	TGTGCCAGCAGCCCAGAAAACGGCCACGAGCAGTACTTC
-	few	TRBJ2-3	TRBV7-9	CASSPSGKRSTDTQYF	TGTGCCAGCAGCCCGTCCGGGAAACGAAGCACAGATACGCAGTATTTT
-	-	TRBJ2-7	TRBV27	CASGKGYEQYF	TGTGCCAGCGGGAAGGGCTACGAGCAGTACTTC
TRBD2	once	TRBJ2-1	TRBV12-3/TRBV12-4	CASSFRTSGSSYNEQFF	TGTGCCAGCAGTTTTCGGACTAGCGGTAGCTCCTACAATGAGCAGTTCTTC
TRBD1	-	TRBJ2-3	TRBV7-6	CASSYATGWSTDTQYF	TGTGCCAGCAGCTACGCGACAGGGTGGTCCACAGATACGCAGTATTTT
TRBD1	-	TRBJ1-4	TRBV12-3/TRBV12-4	CASSLGSDRAYEKLFF	TGTGCCAGCAGTCTTGGGTCTGACAGGGCGTATGAAAAACTGTTTTTT
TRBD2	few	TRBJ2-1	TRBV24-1	CATSDPTSGNNNEQFF	TGTGCCACCAGTGATCCGACTAGCGGGAACAACAATGAGCAGTTCTTC
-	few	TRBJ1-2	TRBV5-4	CASSTTGVGGYTF	TGTGCCAGCAGCACTACAGGAGTAGGTGGCTACACCTTC
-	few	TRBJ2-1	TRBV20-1	CSARDRRGRRDEQFF	TGCAGTGCTAGAGATCGGAGGGGGCGCCGGGATGAGCAGTTCTTC
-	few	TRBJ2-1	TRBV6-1	CASSTRTVNEQFF	TGTGCCAGCAGTACCCGGACCGTCAATGAGCAGTTCTTC
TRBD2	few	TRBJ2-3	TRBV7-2	CASSRLTSGKAPDTQYF	TGTGCCAGCAGCCGCCTGACTAGCGGAAAGGCCCCGGATACGCAGTATTTT
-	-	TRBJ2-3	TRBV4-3	CASSPEVILGQTDTQYF	TGCGCCAGCAGCCCCGAGGTTATCTTAGGTCAGACAGATACGCAGTATTTT
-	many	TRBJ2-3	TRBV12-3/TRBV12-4	CASSLAGFTDTQYF	TGTGCCAGCAGTTTAGCCGGGTTCACAGATACGCAGTATTTT
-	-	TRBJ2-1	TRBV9	CASSPLTYNEQFF	TGTGCCAGCAGCCCCCTAACCTACAATGAGCAGTTCTTC
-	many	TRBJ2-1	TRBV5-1	CASSFEGNEQFF	TGCGCCAGCAGCTTCGAGGGGAATGAGCAGTTCTTC
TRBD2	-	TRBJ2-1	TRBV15	CAIGTSGRTLGSEQFF	TGTGCCATCGGGACTAGCGGGAGGACTTTGGGGAGTGAGCAGTTCTTC
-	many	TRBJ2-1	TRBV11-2	CASSERVGGYNEQFF	TGTGCCAGCAGCGAACGAGTGGGAGGCTACAATGAGCAGTTCTTC
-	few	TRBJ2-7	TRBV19	CASSMGRNEQYF	TGTGCCAGTAGTATGGGACGGAACGAGCAGTACTTC
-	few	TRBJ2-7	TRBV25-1	CASTPRVRSYEQYF	TGTGCCAGCACCCCCCGGGTACGCTCCTACGAGCAGTACTTC
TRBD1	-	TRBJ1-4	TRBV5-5	CASSLTQGINEKLFF	TGTGCCAGCAGCTTAACACAGGGGATTAATGAAAAACTGTTTTTT
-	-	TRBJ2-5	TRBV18	CASSIAAGETQYF	TGTGCCAGCTCGATCGCCGCGGGAGAGACCCAGTACTTC
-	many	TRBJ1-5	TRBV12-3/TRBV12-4	CASSIAGNQPQHF	TGTGCCAGCAGCATTGCCGGCAATCAGCCCCAGCATTTT
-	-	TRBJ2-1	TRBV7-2	CASSLGASHYNEQFF	TGTGCCAGCAGCTTAGGGGCTAGCCACTACAATGAGCAGTTCTTC
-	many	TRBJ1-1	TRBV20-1	CSARRGDRTGNGDTEAFF	TGCAGTGCTAGACGGGGGGATCGGACGGGAAATGGGGACACTGAAGCTTTCTTT
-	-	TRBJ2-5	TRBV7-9	CASSSREGGKETQYF	TGTGCCAGCAGCTCGCGGGAAGGTGGGAAGGAGACCCAGTACTTC
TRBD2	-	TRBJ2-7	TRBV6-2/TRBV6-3	CASSYLAGDSEQYF	TGTGCCAGCAGTTACCTAGCGGGGGATAGCGAGCAGTACTTC
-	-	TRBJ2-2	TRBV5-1	CASSPGELGGELFF	TGCGCCAGCAGCCCGGGAGAGCTTGGCGGGGAGCTGTTTTTT